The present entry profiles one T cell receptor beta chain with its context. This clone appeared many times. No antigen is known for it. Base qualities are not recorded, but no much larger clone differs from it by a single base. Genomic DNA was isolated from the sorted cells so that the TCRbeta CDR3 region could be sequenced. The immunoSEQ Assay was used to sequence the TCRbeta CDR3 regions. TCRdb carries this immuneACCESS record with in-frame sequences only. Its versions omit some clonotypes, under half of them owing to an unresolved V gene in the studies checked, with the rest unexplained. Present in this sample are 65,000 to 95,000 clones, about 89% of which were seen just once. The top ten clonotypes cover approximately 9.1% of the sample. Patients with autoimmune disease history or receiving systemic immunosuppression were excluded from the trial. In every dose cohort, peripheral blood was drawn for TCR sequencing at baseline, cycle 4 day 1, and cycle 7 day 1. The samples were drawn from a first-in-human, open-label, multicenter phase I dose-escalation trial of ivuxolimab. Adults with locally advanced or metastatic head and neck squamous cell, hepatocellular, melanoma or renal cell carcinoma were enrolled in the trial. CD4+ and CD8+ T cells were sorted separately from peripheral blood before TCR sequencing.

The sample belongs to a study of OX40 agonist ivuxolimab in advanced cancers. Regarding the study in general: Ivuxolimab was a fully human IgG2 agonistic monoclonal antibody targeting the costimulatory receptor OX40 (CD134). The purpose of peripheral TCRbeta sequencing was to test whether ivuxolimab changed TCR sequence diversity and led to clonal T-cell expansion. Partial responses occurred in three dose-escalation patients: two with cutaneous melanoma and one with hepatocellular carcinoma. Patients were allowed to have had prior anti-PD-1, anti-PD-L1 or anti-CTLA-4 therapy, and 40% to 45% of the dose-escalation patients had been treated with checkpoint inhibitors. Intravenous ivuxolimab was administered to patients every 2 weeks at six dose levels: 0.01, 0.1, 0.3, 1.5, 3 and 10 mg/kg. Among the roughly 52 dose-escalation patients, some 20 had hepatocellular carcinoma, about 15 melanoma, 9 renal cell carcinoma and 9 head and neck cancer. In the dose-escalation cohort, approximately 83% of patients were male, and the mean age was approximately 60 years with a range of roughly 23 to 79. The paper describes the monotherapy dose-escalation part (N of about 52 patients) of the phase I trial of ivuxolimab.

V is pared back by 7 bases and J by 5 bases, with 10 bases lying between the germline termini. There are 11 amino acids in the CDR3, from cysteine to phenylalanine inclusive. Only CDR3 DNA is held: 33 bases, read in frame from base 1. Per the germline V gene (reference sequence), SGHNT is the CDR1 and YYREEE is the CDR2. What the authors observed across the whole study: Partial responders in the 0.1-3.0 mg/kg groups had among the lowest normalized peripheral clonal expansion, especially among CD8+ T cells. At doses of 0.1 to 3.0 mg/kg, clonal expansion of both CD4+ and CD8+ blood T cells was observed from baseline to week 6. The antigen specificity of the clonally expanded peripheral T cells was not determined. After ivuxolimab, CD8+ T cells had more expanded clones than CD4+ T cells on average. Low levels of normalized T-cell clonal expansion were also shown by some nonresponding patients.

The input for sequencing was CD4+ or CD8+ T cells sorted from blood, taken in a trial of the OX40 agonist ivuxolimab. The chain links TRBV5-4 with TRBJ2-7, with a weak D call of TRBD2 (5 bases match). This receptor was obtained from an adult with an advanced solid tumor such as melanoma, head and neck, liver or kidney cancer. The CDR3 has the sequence CASHLGDEQYF. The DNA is TGTGCCAGCCACCTGGGAGACGAGCAGTACTTC.